This T cell receptor beta chain was captured by sequencing in a study of CD8 T cells in ankylosing spondylitis listed by TCRdb under 2017. With respect to the entire study: To find TCR variants linked to disease, the study profiled T cell receptor beta repertoires in ankylosing spondylitis patients and healthy donors. The full study cohort was made up of 25 ankylosing spondylitis patients and 108 healthy donors. Peripheral blood samples were taken, and synovial fluid was additionally collected from ankylosing spondylitis patients. Here is what the overall study found, with its caveats: Blood from ankylosing spondylitis patients appeared to be characterized by a TCR beta motif composed of several highly homologous amino acid variants. The disease-linked clones had a CD8+ phenotype and were found at relatively low frequencies in peripheral blood. Some of the motif variants had been reported before in the synovial fluid and blood of reactive arthritis patients, a finding that suggests common disease-initiation mechanisms. The disease-linked clones were reported as significantly enriched in matched synovial fluid samples from ankylosing spondylitis patients.

Compared with germline, V lacks 1 base and J lacks 3 bases; bases without a gene match: 21. From the cysteine up to the phenylalanine, the CDR3 has a length of 22 residues. The entry retains the CDR3 DNA only, 66 bases that are in frame from base 1. CDR1 SGHNT and CDR2 YENEEA were looked up in the germline V gene. Details on this clonotype: No antigen is known for it. Qualities for individual bases were not recorded, and no much larger clone is one base off.

Sequencing instrument: Illumina HiSeq 2500. Quantitative 5'-RACE with molecular barcodes was used to prepare TCR beta libraries. The study's own analysis went as follows. A new computational method, built on a probabilistic model of VDJ rearrangement, was used to identify disease-linked TCR variants. TCRdb's own reprocessing of the public reads used fastp at Q25 and MiXCR and kept productive beta chains. Rows are unified per CDR3 protein, each entry keeping the most common DNA and genes. V and J calls and clone size were set by TCRdb, not the authors. The sample records 400,000 or so distinct CDR3 sequences, more than 25% of which are singletons. Under 0.9% of the sample rests with the top ten.

This receptor was obtained from a male donor with ankylosing spondylitis. The sequenced sample consisted of blood, either unsorted or a sorted T cell fraction (not recorded which). The chain couples TRBV11-3 to TRBJ2-1; the central 10 bases match TRBD2. The CDR3 reads CASSLVQGGPWNSGRFYNEQFF. The nucleotide sequence reads as follows: TGTGCCAGCAGCTTAGTACAAGGAGGGCCTTGGAATAGCGGGAGGTTCTACAATGAGCAGTTCTTC.